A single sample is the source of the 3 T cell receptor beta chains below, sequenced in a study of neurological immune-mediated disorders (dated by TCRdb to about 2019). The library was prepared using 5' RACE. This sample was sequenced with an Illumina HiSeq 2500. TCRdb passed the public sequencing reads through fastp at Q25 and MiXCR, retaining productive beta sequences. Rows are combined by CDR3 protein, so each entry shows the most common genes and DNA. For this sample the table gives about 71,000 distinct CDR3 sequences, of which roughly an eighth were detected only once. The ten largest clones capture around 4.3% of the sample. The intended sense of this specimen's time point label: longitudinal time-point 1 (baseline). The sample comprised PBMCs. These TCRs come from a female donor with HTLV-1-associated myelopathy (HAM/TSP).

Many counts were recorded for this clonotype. CDR3 region: CASSVSGDSEQYF. CDR3 in DNA: TGTGCCAGTAGTGTTTCCGGGGACAGCGAGCAGTACTTC. The chain has TRBV19 and TRBJ2-7, with TRBD1 matching 7 bases. This CDR3 has 13 amino acids. V lost 5 bases and J lost 6; bases outside the gene matches: 7. CDR1 and CDR2 from the germline V gene are LNHDA and SQIVND (reference sequence). The full variable domain, in which reference TRBV19 and TRBJ2-7 provide the parts outside the CDR3, is DGGITQSPKYLFRKEGQNVTLSCEQNLNHDAMYWYRQDPGQGLRLIYYSQIVNDFQKGDIAEGYSVSREKKESFPLTVTSAQKNPTAFYLCASSVSGDSEQYFGPGTRLTVT.

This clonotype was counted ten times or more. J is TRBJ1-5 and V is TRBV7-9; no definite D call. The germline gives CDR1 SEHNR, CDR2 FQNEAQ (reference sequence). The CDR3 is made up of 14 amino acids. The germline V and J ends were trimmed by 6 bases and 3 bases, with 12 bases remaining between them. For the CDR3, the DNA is TGTGCCAGCAGTCAGGACGGCTCCAATCAGCCCCAGCATTTT. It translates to CASSQDGSNQPQHF.

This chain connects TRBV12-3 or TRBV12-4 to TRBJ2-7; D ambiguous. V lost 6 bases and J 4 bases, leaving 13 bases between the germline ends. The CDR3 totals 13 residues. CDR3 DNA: TGTGCCAGCAGAAGGTCGACGGGTTACGAGCAGTACTTC. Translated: CASRRSTGYEQYF.